One and the same sample provided the 5 T cell receptor beta chains below, sequenced in a study of blood T cell repertoires in COVID-19. The assay was immunoSEQ multiplex PCR, and TCRdb's table has in-frame clones only and misses some. The table includes 350,000 or so clones, around nine tenths detected once. Sequencing input: PBMCs or T cells enriched from blood (not recorded which). Receptor source: a woman aged 30 to 39 who had been exposed to COVID-19.

This chain connects TRBV28 to TRBJ1-1; D perhaps matches TRBD1 (5 bases). The germline gives CDR1 MDHEN, CDR2 SYDVKM. Trimming removed 3 bases at V and 1 base at J, with 21 bases between. The CDR3 runs 18 residues. CDR3 in amino acids: CASSFTRRGLYPNTEAFF. The CDR3 bases are TGTGCCAGCAGTTTCACCAGGAGGGGCCTATATCCGAACACTGAAGCTTTCTTT.

Only a few counts were recorded for this clone. The chain has TRBV28 and TRBJ2-1; D is possibly TRBD2 (5 bases). V lost 5 bases and J lost 6, with 14 bases in between. This CDR3 has 14 amino acids. The germline CDR1 and CDR2 sequences are MDHEN and SYDVKM. CDR3 region: CASSPQTRVNEQFF. CDR3 nucleotide sequence: TGTGCCAGCAGTCCACAGACGAGGGTCAATGAGCAGTTCTTC.

The V and J genes are TRBV19 and TRBJ1-1; a possible D gene is TRBD1 (6 bases). The germline gives CDR1 LNHDA, CDR2 SQIVND (reference sequence). The V end lost 4 bases, the J end lost 6 bases, and 12 bases lay between the germline ends. This CDR3 is built from 13 residues. This chain's CDR3 is CASSTQQGAEAFF. The CDR3 coding sequence is TGTGCCAGTAGTACCCAACAGGGCGCTGAAGCTTTCTTT.

The chain is built from TRBV3-1 (or the pseudogene TRBV3-2) and TRBJ2-7; perhaps TRBD2 as D (5 bases). Germline V lookup: CDR1 LGHDT, CDR2 YNNKEL (reference sequence). There are 15 residues in the CDR3. Between the trimmed V and J ends, which lost 4 bases and 0 bases, there was a span of 13 bases. CDR3 in amino acids: CASSLGVSSSYEQYF. In DNA, the CDR3 is TGTGCCAGCAGCCTCGGGGTTTCCTCCTCCTACGAGCAGTACTTC.

The rearrangement uses TRBV11-2 and TRBJ2-1, with D tentatively TRBD2 (6 bases). This CDR3 spans 12 amino acids. Germline-derived CDR1 and CDR2 are SGHAT and FQNNGV. Trimming removed 6 bases at V and 6 bases at J, with 9 bases between. CDR3 region: CASSSGGNEQFF. CDR3 nucleotide sequence: TGTGCCAGCAGTTCCGGGGGCAATGAGCAGTTCTTC. The full variable domain, its missing parts supplied by reference TRBV11-2 and TRBJ2-1, is EAGVAQSPRYKIIEKRQSVAFWCNPISGHATLYWYQQILGQGPKLLIQFQNNGVVDDSQLPKDRFSAERLKGVDSTLKIQPAKLEDSAVYLCASSSGGNEQFFGPGTRLTVL.